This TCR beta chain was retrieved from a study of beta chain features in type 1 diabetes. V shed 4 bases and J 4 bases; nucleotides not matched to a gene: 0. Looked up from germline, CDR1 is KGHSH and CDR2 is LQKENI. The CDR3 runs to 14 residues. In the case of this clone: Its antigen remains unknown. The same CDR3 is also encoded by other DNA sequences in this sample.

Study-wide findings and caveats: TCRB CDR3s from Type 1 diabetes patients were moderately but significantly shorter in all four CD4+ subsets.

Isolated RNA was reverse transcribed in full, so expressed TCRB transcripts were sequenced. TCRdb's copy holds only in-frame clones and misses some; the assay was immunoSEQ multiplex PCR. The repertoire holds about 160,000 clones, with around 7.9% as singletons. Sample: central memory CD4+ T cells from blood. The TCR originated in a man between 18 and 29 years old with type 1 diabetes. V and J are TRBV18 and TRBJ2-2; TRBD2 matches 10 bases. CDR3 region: CASSRLAGTGELFF. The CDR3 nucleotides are TGTGCCAGCTCACGACTAGCGGGCACCGGGGAGCTGTTTTTT. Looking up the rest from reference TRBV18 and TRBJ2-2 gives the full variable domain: NAGVMQNPRHLVRRRGQEARLRCSPMKGHSHVYWYRQLPEEGLKFMVYLQKENIIDESGMPKERFSAEFPKEGPSILRIQQVVRGDSAAYFCASSRLAGTGELFFGEGSRLTVL.